These 27 T cell receptor beta chains came from one sample sequenced in a study of sequential checkpoint blockade in melanoma. The treatment was: randomized to nivolumab then ipilimumab (arm A) or the reverse (arm B). Sequencing used immunoSEQ multiplex PCR; TCRdb keeps in-frame clones, though not all of them. The sample contains tens of thousands of clones, roughly 89% of which appear only once. The sample was CD8+ T cells sorted from blood (inferred from file names), taken from a patient given nivolumab and ipilimumab in sequence. The receptors shown here come from a human donor with melanoma.

The gene calls are TRBV27 and TRBJ2-7; TRBD2 matches at 7 bases. V was clipped by 0 bases and J by 2 bases; unmatched bases: 4. This CDR3 comprises 15 residues. CDR1 is MNHEY, CDR2 SMNVEV, per germline (reference sequence). The CDR3 DNA reads as TGTGCCAGCAGTTTATCGGTTACTAGCGCCTACGAGCAGTACTTC. This codes for CASSLSVTSAYEQYF.

The genes are TRBV10-3 and TRBJ1-2; D gene uncertain. CDR3 length: 15 residues. Germline CDR1 reads ENHRY; CDR2 reads SYGVKD. Trimming shortened V by 2 bases and J by 4 bases, and 14 bases separated the two germline ends. CDR3 nucleotide sequence: TGTGCCATCAGTGAGGCACAGACTAGTACCTATGGCTACACCTTC. Its translation is CAISEAQTSTYGYTF.

This sequence joins TRBV6-5 and TRBJ2-7; tentative D call: TRBD1 (8 bases). Trimming pared 6 bases from V and 7 bases from J, leaving 19 bases between. The CDR3 loop spans 14 amino acids. Germline values: CDR1 MNHEY, CDR2 SVGAGI. This chain's CDR3 is CASSGQGGYREQYF. The CDR3 nucleotides are TGTGCCAGCAGCGGACAGGGAGGGTATAGGGAGCAGTACTTC.

The sample holds a few counts of this clone. The genes are TRBV13 and TRBJ2-7; the D gene is possibly TRBD2 (5 bases). CDR1 and CDR2 from the germline V gene are PRHDT and FYEKMQ (reference sequence). The CDR3 length is 15 residues. Trimming took off 3 bases at V and 4 bases at J, with 16 bases between the two ends. CDR3 nucleotides: TGTGCCAGCAGCTTCGGACTGGCCAACTTTTACGAGCAGTACTTC. The encoded protein is CASSFGLANFYEQYF. Drawing the rest from reference TRBV13 and TRBJ2-7, the complete variable domain is AAGVIQSPRHLIKEKRETATLKCYPIPRHDTVYWYQQGPGQDPQFLISFYEKMQSDKGSIPDRFSAQQFSDYHSELNMSSLELGDSALYFCASSFGLANFYEQYFGPGTRLTVT.

The chain combines TRBV7-2 with TRBJ1-6; perhaps TRBD1 as D (5 bases). CDR3 length: 17 amino acids. Germline CDR1 reads SGHTA; CDR2 reads FQGNSA. V dropped 3 bases and J dropped 4 bases, with 16 bases sitting between them. For the CDR3, the DNA is TGTGCCAGCAGCTTGGGACTTCTGAGGGCTTATAATTCACCCCTCCACTTT. Translation: CASSLGLLRAYNSPLHF.

The chain uses TRBV7-2 and TRBJ2-7; D unclear. Germline V gene lookup returns CDR1 SGHTA and CDR2 FQGNSA. The CDR3 is made up of 12 amino acids. V gave up 8 bases and J gave up 1 base, with 9 bases separating them. CDR3 DNA: TGTGCCAGCGGCCCGGGTTCCTACGAGCAGTACGTC. Translated: CASGPGSYEQYV.

This chain connects TRBV4-1 to TRBJ1-4, with 7 bases lining up with TRBD1. Germline CDR1 and CDR2: MGHRA and YSYEKL. Trimming at V came to 1 base and at J to 5 bases, leaving 4 bases not matched to a gene. This CDR3 contains 15 residues. The CDR3 bases are TGCGCCAGCAGCCAAGTCATACAGGGGAATGAAAAACTGTTTTTT. Amino acid sequence: CASSQVIQGNEKLFF.

The chain carries TRBV28 and TRBJ1-4; TRBD1 might be the D (6 bases). The CDR3 runs 13 residues. CDR1 and CDR2 from the germline V gene are MDHEN and SYDVKM. Trimming removed 2 bases at V and 7 bases at J, with 8 bases between. CDR3 amino acids: CASSLVRGEKLFF. CDR3 sequence (DNA): TGTGCCAGCAGTTTAGTCAGGGGTGAAAAACTGTTTTTT.

The V call is TRBV5-5, the J call TRBJ2-7, with 7 bases matching TRBD1. With V trimmed by 3 bases and J by 5 bases, 2 bases remained unmatched. This CDR3 contains 12 residues. Germline values: CDR1 SGHKS, CDR2 YYEKEE (reference sequence). CDR3 region: CASSWTGDEQYV. CDR3 nucleotides: TGTGCCAGCAGCTGGACAGGAGACGAGCAGTACGTC.

The chain recombines TRBV4-2 with TRBJ1-4; D is possibly TRBD1 (5 bases). The germline V gene encodes CDR1 LGHNA and CDR2 YNFKEQ. The CDR3 extends over 19 amino acids. The V and J ends lost 7 bases and 4 bases respectively, with 28 bases between them. The CDR3 nucleotides are TGTGCCAGCACCGGATATCGAGGGACTAGGGAGCACATTAATGAAAAACTGTTTTTT. Amino acids: CASTGYRGTREHINEKLFF.

With respect to this clone: At one boundary the junction diverges from the germline segment, which might be a read error. The chain has TRBV19 and TRBJ1-6; TRBD1 might be the D (6 bases). This CDR3 contains 14 residues. Germline-derived CDR1 and CDR2 are LNHDA and SQIVND (reference sequence). The CDR3 loop reads CASSIGTRSSPLHF. The CDR3 DNA follows: TGTGCCAGTAGCATAGGGACAAGAAGTTCACCCCTCCACTTT.

The V call is TRBV28, the J call TRBJ1-1; D unclear. Germline lookup yields CDR1 MDHEN and CDR2 SYDVKM. V gave up 3 bases and J gave up 1 base, with 6 bases separating them. The CDR3 has 13 amino acids. In nucleotides, the CDR3 is TGTGCCAGCAGTTTTCCCGGGAACACTGAAGCTTTCTTT. Protein sequence: CASSFPGNTEAFF. Drawing the rest from reference TRBV28 and TRBJ1-1, the complete variable domain is DVKVTQSSRYLVKRTGEKVFLECVQDMDHENMFWYRQDPGLGLRLIYFSYDVKMKEKGDIPEGYSVSREKKERFSLILESASTNQTSMYLCASSFPGNTEAFFGQGTRLTVV.

The chain carries TRBV7-9 and TRBJ2-7; no clear D. CDR1 SEHNR and CDR2 FQNEAQ come from the germline V gene (reference sequence). Trimming stripped 4 bases from V and 6 bases from J, with 7 bases between. The CDR3 is 11 amino acids. The CDR3 DNA reads TGTGCCAGCAGCTCGTCCCCCGAGCAGTACTTC. Its translation is CASSSSPEQYF.

This clone was observed a handful of times. The gene calls are TRBV28 and TRBJ2-1; TRBD2 is a possible D gene (6 bases). Germline CDR1 reads MDHEN; CDR2 reads SYDVKM. With 5 bases removed from V and 2 bases from J, the gap between germline ends came to 10 bases. The CDR3 consists of 14 residues. The DNA for the CDR3 is TGTGCCAGCAGTCCCCCGGGGGCCTACAATGAGCAGTTCTTC. It specifies CASSPPGAYNEQFF.

The V call is TRBV9, the J call TRBJ2-5, with TRBD2 matching over 7 bases. The CDR3 runs to 14 residues. Trimming cost V 0 bases and J 4 bases; bases outside gene matches: 3. Germline loops: CDR1 SGDLS, CDR2 YYNGEE. The CDR3 coding sequence is TGTGCCAGCAGCGTAGCGGGGGGTACAGAGACCCAGTACTTC. It encodes CASSVAGGTETQYF.

V gene TRBV29-1 combines with J gene TRBJ1-2; 8 bases fit TRBD1. CDR1 and CDR2 from the germline V gene are SQVTM and ANQGSEA. The CDR3 extends over 12 amino acids. Trimming cost V 4 bases and J 3 bases; bases outside gene matches: 1. For the CDR3, the DNA is TGCAGCGTTGGGACAGGGTACTATGGCTACACCTTC. This translates into CSVGTGYYGYTF.

The V gene is TRBV2, the J gene TRBJ1-4, with TRBD1 matching 7 bases. Germline V lookup: CDR1 SNHLY, CDR2 FYNNEI. The CDR3 sequence is 13 residues long. V lost 6 bases to trimming and J lost 7 bases; unmatched junction nucleotides: 5. The CDR3 spells CASSTDRREKLFF. CDR3 bases: TGTGCCAGCAGCACGGACAGGCGTGAAAAACTGTTTTTT.

The chain has TRBV7-9 and TRBJ2-3; 9 bases line up with TRBD2. V gave up 2 bases and J gave up 0 bases; unmatched junction bases: 12. Germline lookup yields CDR1 SEHNR and CDR2 FQNEAQ (reference sequence). The CDR3 runs to 19 residues. This chain's CDR3 is CASSLTQAGGSVSTDTQYF. DNA for the CDR3: TGTGCCAGCAGCTTAACCCAGGCGGGGGGGTCGGTGAGCACAGATACGCAGTATTTT. The full variable domain, its missing parts supplied by reference TRBV7-9 and TRBJ2-3, is DTGVSQNPRHKITKRGQNVTFRCDPISEHNRLYWYRQTLGQGPEFLTYFQNEAQLEKSRLLSDRFSAERPKGSFSTLEIQRTEQGDSAMYLCASSLTQAGGSVSTDTQYFGPGTRLTVL.

V and J are TRBV7-6 and TRBJ2-5; tentatively, D is TRBD1 (5 bases). The CDR3 covers 15 residues. Germline V CDR1 and CDR2: SGHVS, FNYEAQ. V lost 0 bases and J lost 7, with 15 bases in between. The CDR3 coding sequence is TGTGCCAGCAGCTTAGCCCACGCTAATAGGGGGACCCAGTACTTC. The encoded protein is CASSLAHANRGTQYF.

V usage is TRBV9 and J usage is TRBJ2-7; 7 bases align to TRBD1. Germline V gene data show CDR1 as SGDLS and CDR2 as YYNGEE. This CDR3 region has 16 residues. V dropped 2 bases and J dropped 2; count of bases not matched to a gene: 10. The CDR3 DNA reads TGTGCCAGCAGCGTTCCACTCGTAGGGACAGCCTACGAGCAGTACGTC. Translation: CASSVPLVGTAYEQYV.

The chain combines TRBV9 with TRBJ2-7; TRBD2 matches 10 bases. Germline V gives CDR1 SGDLS, CDR2 YYNGEE. Germline trimming cut 0 bases from V and 6 bases from J; bases unmatched to any gene: 9. This CDR3 spans 16 amino acids. The CDR3 nucleotides read TGTGCCAGCAGCGTAGAGGCTAGCGGGAGTTTCAGCGAGCAGTACTTC. As protein: CASSVEASGSFSEQYF.

The rearrangement links TRBV2 to TRBJ2-2, with D perhaps TRBD1 (6 bases). Germline V gene lookup returns CDR1 SNHLY and CDR2 FYNNEI. The CDR3 is 17 amino acids. Trimming shortened V by 7 bases and J by 3 bases, and 21 bases separated the two germline ends. The CDR3 DNA follows: TGTGCCAGCACCTTCTCCCCGGACAGCCCATACACCGGGGAGCTGTTTTTT. This codes for CASTFSPDSPYTGELFF.

The chain combines TRBV5-4 with TRBJ2-1; D is possibly TRBD1 (5 bases). The germline V gene has CDR1 SGHNT and CDR2 YYREEE (reference sequence). The length of the CDR3 is 14 residues. V was shortened by 7 bases and J by 2 bases, with 13 bases between the two germline ends. CDR3 in amino acids: CASGLVGPYNEQFF. The CDR3 nucleotides are TGTGCCAGCGGTCTCGTGGGGCCCTACAATGAGCAGTTCTTC.

The rearrangement uses TRBV7-9 and TRBJ1-1; D possibly corresponds to TRBD1 (6 bases). Germline V gene data show CDR1 as SEHNR and CDR2 as FQNEAQ (reference sequence). V was shortened by 4 bases and J by 5 bases, with 11 bases between the two germline ends. There are 13 residues in the CDR3. In DNA form, the CDR3 reads TGTGCCAGCAGCTACACAGGGTTAACTGAAGCTTTCTTT. Its translation is CASSYTGLTEAFF.

The chain couples TRBV5-6 to TRBJ2-7, with D unclear. Germline lookup yields CDR1 SGHDT and CDR2 YYEEEE. Between the trimmed V and J ends, which lost 4 bases and 3 bases, there was a span of 5 bases. This CDR3 spans 11 amino acids. The DNA of the CDR3 is TGTGCCAGCAGCAGGGACTACGAGCAGTACGTC. It yields the protein CASSRDYEQYV.

The J gene is TRBJ1-1, the V gene TRBV9, with 9 nucleotides matching TRBD1. The CDR3 sequence is 18 residues long. CDR1 and CDR2 from the germline V gene are SGDLS and YYNGEE. With 4 bases clipped from V and 0 bases from J, the junction kept 13 bases outside the gene matches. The CDR3 reads CASSLGQGFGLVNTEAFF. CDR3 sequence (DNA): TGTGCCAGCAGCCTGGGACAGGGTTTCGGATTGGTGAACACTGAAGCTTTCTTT.

V gene TRBV11-2 combines with J gene TRBJ2-5; 8 bases are a match to TRBD2. The CDR3 is made up of 17 amino acids. Looked up from germline, CDR1 is SGHAT and CDR2 is FQNNGV. J gave up 2 bases and V 3 bases, and 11 bases lay outside the gene matches. In DNA, the CDR3 is TGTGCCAGCAGCTTTCCAACGGGGACTAGGTCACAAGAGACCCAGTACTTC. Its protein product is CASSFPTGTRSQETQYF.